The present TCR beta chain was sequenced within a study of shared clonotypes between healthy human individuals (dated by TCRdb to 2020 to 2022). Regarding the study in general: A couple of women and a few men aged 18 to 49 years were included in the cohort. For each donor, three plates each were used for CD4 naive and CD4 memory, two plates were used for CD8 naive, and one plate was used for CD8 memory. To estimate repertoire size and how much clonotype sharing occurs between individuals, the study deeply sequenced the blood TCR repertoires of several healthy adults. To increase sequencing depth and limit assay-specific biases, TCR repertoire library preparation and sequencing were carried out by different laboratories using diverse techniques. Leukapheresis yielded between about 0.94 and 8.9 billion PBMCs per donor.

Using the deep immunoSEQ assay, TCR CDR3 regions were amplified from genomic DNA by multiplex PCR. For each cell subset, the extracted genomic DNA was distributed evenly across all wells of several immunoSEQ 96-well plates, and each plate served as one replicate. For sorted subsets, approximately 210 ng of genomic DNA, equivalent to some 33,000 T cell genomes, went into each replicate PCR. Purified libraries were measured with a Qubit 3.0 fluorometer, size-checked on a Bioanalyzer 2100, and measured again with the KAPA Library Quantification kit. A separate single-read 150-cycle Illumina NextSeq 550 flow cell was used to sequence each immunoSEQ 96-well plate. In the source study's methods: The immunoSEQ output contained only junctional sequences without quality scores, so filtering could not match that applied to full-length reads. To assign V/J genes and CDR3, sequences were annotated using PyIR, a Python wrapper for IgBLAST v1.9, with IMGT germline references. Reads were removed for weak V/J assignments (E-value above 1e-6), missing CDR3, stop codons, out-of-frame junctions, or ambiguous translated residues. A V3J clonotype was defined by an identical inferred V gene, J gene, and CDR3 amino acid sequence. To compute the percentage overlap between repertoires, the number of shared unique clonotypes was divided by the size of the smaller repertoire. Repertoire richness was assessed with RTK rarefaction, the Chao1 estimator, and Recon v2.1 estimates of unobserved clonotypes. For all TCRbeta clonotypes obtained by the gDNA method from a handful of donors, generation probabilities were computed with OLGA. The immuneACCESS repertoire file appears here via TCRdb, limited to in-frame rearrangements. These files lack a portion of the clones; in checked studies, under half of the deficit traces to unresolved V genes, and the cause of the others is not known. V, J and clone size reflect that table, while D and trimming were determined from the DNA. Within this sample are approximately 1,500,000 clones, with 96% of them counted one time only. The ten largest clones add up to approximately 1% of the sample.

About this clone: Its antigen specificity is not known. Base-call qualities are not available, and no considerably larger clone is one nucleotide away.

The donors were healthy, HIV-negative adults with no recently reported acute infections or vaccinations. Only Caucasian adults living in Nashville, Tennessee, USA were represented among the donors. CD4+ T cells were enriched through magnetic negative selection, after which naive cells were positively selected on CD45RA and the remaining negative fraction served as the memory subset. After blood collection by leukapheresis, PBMCs were isolated using Ficoll-Histopaque density gradient centrifugation and then cryopreserved in the vapor phase of liquid nitrogen. Analytical flow cytometry was used to check the purity and quantity of every magnetically sorted T cell population. From each sorted fraction, genomic DNA was isolated and quantified by UV absorbance on a Nanodrop 2000c. As encoded in the germline V gene (reference sequence), CDR1 is MNHEY while CDR2 is SMNVEV. V gives up 0 bases and J gives up 6 bases, and the segment between their germline ends measures 21 bases. The CDR3 has 17 amino acids, counting the end cysteine and phenylalanine. The kept DNA is CDR3 alone, 51 bases in frame from the first base.

Overall study outcomes, separate from this receptor: Sharing across four donors was observed for around 4.8% of naive CD4, over 3% of naive CD8, 2.3% of memory CD4, and less than 0.45% of memory CD8 clonotypes. Incomplete sequencing was indicated by rarefaction of sorted-subset datasets, despite the large sequencing depth. Compared with non-shared clonotypes, the clonotypes found in all four sorted-subset donors had higher generation probabilities. Only blood was sampled, and tissue TCR repertoires likely differ from those in blood. Pairwise subsampling indicated that sequencing depth was expected to affect the degree of clonotype sharing among donors. The small number of donors limited the genetic and exposure-history diversity represented. Naive subsets generally had larger estimated clonotype richness than memory subsets did.

The material sequenced was naive CD4+ T cells sorted from blood. This sample's cell subset or site label indicates: CD45RA+ positively selected. This TCR came from a man aged 30 to 45 in good health. Recombination connected TRBV27 to TRBJ2-7; the D segment could be TRBD2, given 7 matching bases. The CDR3 has the sequence CASSLSPRAGAFVEQYF. The nucleotides read TGTGCCAGCAGTTTATCGCCGAGGGCGGGGGCTTTTGTCGAGCAGTACTTC.